These 10 T cell receptor beta chains originate from one sample sequenced in a study of regulatory T cells in long-lasting Graves disease. Assembly of TCR beta libraries relied on iRepertoire HTBI primers together with Arm-PCR of CDR3 regions. TCRdb called the multiplex PCR reads again in MiXCR, with one record for every CDR3 protein. The sample carries some 410,000 distinct CDR3 sequences, 16% recorded once. Time point: newly diagnosed GD, antithyroid drugs for less than 3 months. Extracted RNA from PBMCs served as the source of the TCR library. These data also featured in a second study, about T cells in Graves' hyperthyroidism and ophthalmopathy.

The specimen comprised peripheral blood mononuclear cells (PBMCs), sampled at new diagnosis, from a patient treated with antithyroid drugs. The receptors stem from a woman aged 30 to 39 with Graves disease.

This clonotype was recorded at least ten times. The chain links TRBV4-2 to TRBJ1-1; 7 bases align to TRBD1. Unmatched junction bases numbered 15, after V lost 4 bases and J lost 7 bases. This CDR3 comprises 16 residues. Germline lookup yields CDR1 LGHNA and CDR2 YNFKEQ. The CDR3 sequence: CASSPSGGTVLNEAFF. CDR3 nucleotides: TGTGCCAGCAGCCCCTCGGGAGGGACAGTATTGAATGAAGCTTTCTTT.

This clonotype was seen ten or more times. A read error may produce the germline difference seen at one junction end. The chain carries TRBV28 and TRBJ2-3; D is ambiguous. Germline V gene lookup returns CDR1 MDHEN and CDR2 SYDVKM. This CDR3 has 14 amino acids. This chain's CDR3 is CANSLPGNTDTQYF. The DNA of the CDR3 is TGTGCCAACAGTTTACCGGGCAACACAGATACGCAGTATTTT.

V gene TRBV12-3 or TRBV12-4 combines with J gene TRBJ2-7; D tentatively reads TRBD1 or TRBD2 (5 bases each). Trimming removed 2 bases at V and 3 bases at J, with 11 bases between. The CDR3 runs 14 residues. The CDR3 here is CASSLKGPSYEQYF. For the CDR3, the DNA is TGTGCCAGCAGTTTAAAGGGACCGAGCTACGAGCAGTACTTC.

In its sample, this clonotype was seen a few times. The V call is TRBV20-1, the J call TRBJ1-4; D not resolved. Trimming left V 0 bases short and J 3 bases short, with 11 bases between. The CDR3 length is 15 residues. From germline, CDR1 is DFQATT and CDR2 SNEGSKA (reference sequence). The CDR3 nucleotides read TGCAGTGCTAGAGATTACAGCGGGGCTAATGAAAAACTGTTTTTT. Amino acid sequence: CSARDYSGANEKLFF.

There are many counts of this clonotype. The chain recombines TRBV2 with TRBJ2-3; 11 bases align to TRBD2. The CDR3 length is 16 residues. CDR1 and CDR2 from the germline V gene are SNHLY and FYNNEI. V shed 5 bases, J shed 2 bases, and the junction held 6 bases outside the gene matches. CDR3 protein: CASSRLAGTVTDTQYF. The CDR3 nucleotides are TGTGCCAGCAGTAGACTAGCGGGAACCGTCACAGATACGCAGTATTTT.

This clonotype was seen only a few times. The V call is TRBV19, the J call TRBJ2-1; TRBD1 matches at 8 bases. From germline, CDR1 is LNHDA and CDR2 SQIVND (reference sequence). The CDR3 spans 14 residues. With V trimmed by 3 bases and J by 6 bases, 4 bases remained unmatched. DNA for the CDR3: TGTGCCAGTAGTATCCAGGACAGGGCCAATGAGCAGTTCTTC. Protein: CASSIQDRANEQFF.

Only a few counts were recorded for this clonotype. The V and J genes are TRBV4-1 and TRBJ1-2; 7 positions match TRBD1. With 3 bases clipped from V and 0 bases from J, the junction kept 4 bases outside the gene matches. The CDR3 length is 15 residues. The germline V gene has CDR1 MGHRA and CDR2 YSYEKL. The CDR3 nucleotides are TGCGCCAGCAGCCAGGGGACAGCCACTAACTATGGCTACACCTTC. Protein: CASSQGTATNYGYTF.

This clonotype was seen many times. V and J are TRBV11-1 and TRBJ2-1; 8 bases agree with TRBD2. V was pared by 1 base and J by 7 bases, with 18 bases of the junction left unmatched. Germline lookup yields CDR1 SGHAT and CDR2 FQDESV (reference sequence). There are 19 residues in the CDR3. CDR3 in amino acids: CASSLEPHTVAGRKNEQFF. The CDR3 DNA reads as TGTGCCAGCAGCTTAGAACCCCACACAGTAGCGGGACGGAAGAATGAGCAGTTCTTC. The full variable domain, completed using reference TRBV11-1 and TRBJ2-1, is EAEVAQSPRYKITEKSQAVAFWCDPISGHATLYWYRQILGQGPELLVQFQDESVVDDSQLPKDRFSAERLKGVDSTLKIQPAELGDSAMYLCASSLEPHTVAGRKNEQFFGPGTRLTVL.

This clonotype was detected many times. The chain carries TRBV7-9 and TRBJ2-5; 7 positions agree with TRBD2. The V gene's germline CDR1 is SEHNR and CDR2 FQNEAQ (reference sequence). CDR3 size: 15 residues. The junction had 10 bases not matched to a gene; V was cut back by 4 bases and J by 5 bases. The CDR3 DNA is TGTGCCAGCAGCTCCTCGGCGGGGGTCAGGGAGACCCAGTACTTC. This encodes CASSSSAGVRETQYF.

In this sample, this clonotype turned up many times. V is TRBV30 and J is TRBJ2-4; 7 bases are a match to TRBD2. The CDR3 runs to 15 residues. Germline V gene sequence: CDR1 GTSNPN, CDR2 SVGIG (reference sequence). With V trimmed by 3 bases and J by 1 base, 6 bases remained unmatched. CDR3 sequence: CAWRPAGDAKNIQYF. The CDR3 bases are TGTGCCTGGAGGCCCGCGGGGGACGCCAAAAACATTCAGTACTTC.